Listed below are T cell receptor beta chains from one sample, sequenced in a study of post-analysis software for immune sequencing data. Via MiXCR, TCRdb re-called the PCR reads, giving one row per CDR3 protein. Of around 770,000 distinct CDR3 sequences in the sample, 40% to 55% were seen once. Sequencing input: blood. The receptors here all came from a girl between 5 and 17 years old with multiple sclerosis. Each CDR3 is given with its conserved first and last residue. D genes are given only for firm matches. Part of the rows lack a size; the others show once, few, many or a class for expanded clones.

clone size: NA; J gene: TRBJ1-2; CDR3 length: 15; V gene: TRBV20-1; D gene: NA; CDR3 DNA: TGCAGTGCTGCCGGGCCTCAGGGGCCATCGGGAGGCTACACCTTC; CDR3 protein: CSAAGPQGPSGGYTF
clone size: few; J gene: TRBJ1-2; CDR3 length: 13; V gene: TRBV6-5; D gene: NA; CDR3 DNA: TGTGCCAGCGGTTCGGTGGGACCCTATGGCTACACCTTC; CDR3 protein: CASGSVGPYGYTF
clone size: NA; J gene: TRBJ2-2; CDR3 length: 11; V gene: TRBV10-3; D gene: NA; CDR3 DNA: TGTGCCATCAGTGAAACCGGGGAGCTGTTTTTT; CDR3 protein: CAISETGELFF
clone size: many; J gene: TRBJ2-7; CDR3 length: 11; V gene: TRBV28; D gene: NA; CDR3 DNA: TGTGCCAGCAGCTTATTCTACGAGCAGTACTTC; CDR3 protein: CASSLFYEQYF
clone size: NA; J gene: TRBJ1-1; CDR3 length: 12; V gene: TRBV29-1; D gene: TRBD1; CDR3 DNA: TGCAGCGGCGGGACAGGGGGAACTGAAGCTTTCTTT; CDR3 protein: CSGGTGGTEAFF
clone size: few; J gene: TRBJ2-1; CDR3 length: 17; V gene: TRBV9; D gene: NA; CDR3 DNA: TGTGCCAGCAGCGCAAACCCGCTACTCGGACAAGACCGCAGCCAGTTCTTC; CDR3 protein: CASSANPLLGQDRSQFF
clone size: few; J gene: TRBJ2-7; CDR3 length: 14; V gene: TRBV4-3; D gene: NA; CDR3 DNA: TGCGCCAGCAGCTACGTTGGGGACTTCTACGAGCAGTACTTC; CDR3 protein: CASSYVGDFYEQYF
clone size: NA; J gene: TRBJ2-5; CDR3 length: 13; V gene: TRBV29-1; D gene: TRBD1; CDR3 DNA: TGCAGCCTCACCCGGACAGGGGAAGAGACCCAGTACTTC; CDR3 protein: CSLTRTGEETQYF
clone size: once; J gene: TRBJ2-3; CDR3 length: 14; V gene: TRBV11-2; D gene: NA; CDR3 DNA: TGTGCCAGCAGCTTAGAGGATAGGGGCACCCAGCAGTATTTT; CDR3 protein: CASSLEDRGTQQYF
clone size: NA; J gene: TRBJ2-3; CDR3 length: 16; V gene: TRBV7-8; D gene: TRBD2; CDR3 DNA: TGTGCCAGCAGCTTAGCGTGGACTAGAAGCACAGATACGCAGTATTTT; CDR3 protein: CASSLAWTRSTDTQYF
clone size: NA; J gene: TRBJ2-7; CDR3 length: 16; V gene: TRBV27; D gene: NA; CDR3 DNA: TGTGCCAGCAGCCTAACAACCGGGGCTAGCTCCTACGAGCAGTACTTC; CDR3 protein: CASSLTTGASSYEQYF
clone size: few; J gene: TRBJ2-1; CDR3 length: 13; V gene: TRBV12-3/TRBV12-4; D gene: NA; CDR3 DNA: TGTGCCAGCAACCCCGACAACTACAATGAGCAGTTCTTC; CDR3 protein: CASNPDNYNEQFF
clone size: NA; J gene: TRBJ2-1; CDR3 length: 17; V gene: TRBV7-2; D gene: TRBD1; CDR3 DNA: TGTGCCAGCAGCTCGGAACAGGGGGCGCCCTCCTACAATGAGCAGTTCTTC; CDR3 protein: CASSSEQGAPSYNEQFF
clone size: NA; J gene: TRBJ2-7; CDR3 length: 16; V gene: TRBV3-1; D gene: NA; CDR3 DNA: TGTGCCAGCAGCCAAGAGGAGCAAACGATGTCCTACGAGCAGTACTTC; CDR3 protein: CASSQEEQTMSYEQYF
clone size: NA; J gene: TRBJ2-7; CDR3 length: 15; V gene: TRBV7-8; D gene: NA; CDR3 DNA: TGTGCCAGTAGCCCGTCCGGACTGGGGGGCTACGAGCAGTACTTC; CDR3 protein: CASSPSGLGGYEQYF
clone size: NA; J gene: TRBJ1-2; CDR3 length: 16; V gene: TRBV12-3/TRBV12-4; D gene: NA; CDR3 DNA: TGTGCCAGCAGGCCCGGGACCGGGACAAACCCCTATGGCTACACCTTC; CDR3 protein: CASRPGTGTNPYGYTF
clone size: NA; J gene: TRBJ2-7; CDR3 length: 13; V gene: TRBV13; D gene: NA; CDR3 DNA: TGTGCCAGCAAGCGCGGCGGAGACTACGAGCAGTACTTC; CDR3 protein: CASKRGGDYEQYF
clone size: NA; J gene: TRBJ2-7; CDR3 length: 15; V gene: TRBV12-3/TRBV12-4; D gene: TRBD1; CDR3 DNA: TGTGCCAGCAGTATAACAGGGGCCCACTCCTACGAGCAGTACTTC; CDR3 protein: CASSITGAHSYEQYF
clone size: few; J gene: TRBJ2-7; CDR3 length: 15; V gene: TRBV12-3/TRBV12-4; D gene: TRBD2; CDR3 DNA: TGTGCCAGCAGGAGCACTAGCGGAGTCTCCTACGAGCAGTACTTC; CDR3 protein: CASRSTSGVSYEQYF
clone size: NA; J gene: TRBJ2-7; CDR3 length: 17; V gene: TRBV6-6; D gene: TRBD2; CDR3 DNA: TGTGCCAGCAGTTACTCGACTAGCGGGAGGGCCTGGGACGAGCAGTACTTC; CDR3 protein: CASSYSTSGRAWDEQYF
clone size: few; J gene: TRBJ2-6; CDR3 length: 17; V gene: TRBV7-9; D gene: NA; CDR3 DNA: TGTGCCAGCAGCCCCACCGGGCGGAGCTCTGGGGCCAACGTCCTGACTTTC; CDR3 protein: CASSPTGRSSGANVLTF
clone size: few; J gene: TRBJ2-1; CDR3 length: 15; V gene: TRBV7-9; D gene: TRBD2; CDR3 DNA: TGTGCCAGCAGCTCGGGGGGGGCTGGAGACAATGAGCAGTTCTTC; CDR3 protein: CASSSGGAGDNEQFF
clone size: NA; J gene: TRBJ1-2; CDR3 length: 14; V gene: TRBV12-3/TRBV12-4; D gene: NA; CDR3 DNA: TGCGCCAGCAGCCCGCGACGGGGCTGCTATGGCTACACCTTC; CDR3 protein: CASSPRRGCYGYTF
clone size: few; J gene: TRBJ1-2; CDR3 length: 16; V gene: TRBV7-2; D gene: NA; CDR3 DNA: TGTGCCAGCAGCGGGGGCGGTGGTCGCCTAGTCTATGGCTACACCTTC; CDR3 protein: CASSGGGGRLVYGYTF
clone size: few; J gene: TRBJ2-1; CDR3 length: 16; V gene: TRBV20-1; D gene: NA; CDR3 DNA: TGCAGTGCTAGAGCCCCGACAGACCCCAGCTACAATGAGCAGTTCTTC; CDR3 protein: CSARAPTDPSYNEQFF